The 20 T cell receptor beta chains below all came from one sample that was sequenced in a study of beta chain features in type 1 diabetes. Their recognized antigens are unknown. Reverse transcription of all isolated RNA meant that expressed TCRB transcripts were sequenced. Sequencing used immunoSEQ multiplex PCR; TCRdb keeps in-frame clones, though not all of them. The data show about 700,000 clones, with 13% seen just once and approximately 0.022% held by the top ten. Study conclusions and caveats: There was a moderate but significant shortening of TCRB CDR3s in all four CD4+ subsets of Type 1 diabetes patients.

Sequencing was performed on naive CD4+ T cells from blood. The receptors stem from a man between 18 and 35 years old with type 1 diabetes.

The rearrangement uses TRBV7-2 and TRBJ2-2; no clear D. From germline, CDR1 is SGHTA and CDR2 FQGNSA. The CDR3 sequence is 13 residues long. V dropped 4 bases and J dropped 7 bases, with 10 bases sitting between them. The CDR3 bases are TGTGCCAGCAGCTCCTCCTTCGGCGGGGAGCTGTTTTTT. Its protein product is CASSSSFGGELFF.

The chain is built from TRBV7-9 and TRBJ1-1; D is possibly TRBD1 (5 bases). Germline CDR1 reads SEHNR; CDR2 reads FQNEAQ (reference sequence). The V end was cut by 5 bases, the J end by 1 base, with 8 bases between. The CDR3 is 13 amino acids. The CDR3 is CASSRTTNTEAFF. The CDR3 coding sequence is TGTGCCAGCAGCCGGACAACGAACACTGAAGCTTTCTTT.

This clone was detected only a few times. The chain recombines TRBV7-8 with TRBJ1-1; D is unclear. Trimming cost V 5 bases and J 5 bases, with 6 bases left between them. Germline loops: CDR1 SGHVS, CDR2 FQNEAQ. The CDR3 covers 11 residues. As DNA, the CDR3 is TGTGCCAGCAGCCCGGGAACTGAAGCTTTCTTT. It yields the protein CASSPGTEAFF.

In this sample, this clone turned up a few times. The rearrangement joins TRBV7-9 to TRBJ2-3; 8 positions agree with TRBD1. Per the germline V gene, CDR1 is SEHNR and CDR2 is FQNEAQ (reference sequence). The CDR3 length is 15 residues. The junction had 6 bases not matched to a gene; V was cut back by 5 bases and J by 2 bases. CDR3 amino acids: CASSPGQGITDTQYF. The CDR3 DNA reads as TGTGCCAGCAGCCCCGGACAGGGAATCACAGATACGCAGTATTTT.

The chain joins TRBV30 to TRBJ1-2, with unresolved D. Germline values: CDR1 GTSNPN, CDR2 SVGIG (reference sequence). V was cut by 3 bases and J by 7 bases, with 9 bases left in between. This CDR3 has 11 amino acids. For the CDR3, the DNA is TGTGCCTGGAGAGGGTCAGGTGGCTACACCTTC. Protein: CAWRGSGGYTF.

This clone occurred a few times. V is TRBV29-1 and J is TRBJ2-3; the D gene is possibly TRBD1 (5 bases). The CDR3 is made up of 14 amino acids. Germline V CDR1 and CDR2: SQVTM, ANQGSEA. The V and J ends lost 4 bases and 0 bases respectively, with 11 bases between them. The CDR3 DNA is TGCAGCGTTGTATTAGGGGCTAGCACAGATACGCAGTATTTT. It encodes CSVVLGASTDTQYF.

This chain's CDR3 is CASSLPREGSSYNEQFF. The CDR3 nucleotides read TGTGCCAGCAGCTTACCCCGGGAAGGGAGCTCCTACAATGAGCAGTTCTTC. The rearrangement joins TRBV7-6 to TRBJ2-1; D might be TRBD2 (5 bases). Germline lookup yields CDR1 SGHVS and CDR2 FNYEAQ. Trimming left V 2 bases short and J 0 bases short, with 14 bases between. The CDR3 runs to 17 residues.

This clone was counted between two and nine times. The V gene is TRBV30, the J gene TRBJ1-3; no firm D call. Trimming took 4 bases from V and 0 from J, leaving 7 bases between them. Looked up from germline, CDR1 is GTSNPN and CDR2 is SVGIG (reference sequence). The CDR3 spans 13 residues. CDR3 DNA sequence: TGTGCCTGGATCTCCAACTCTGGAAACACCATATATTTT. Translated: CAWISNSGNTIYF.

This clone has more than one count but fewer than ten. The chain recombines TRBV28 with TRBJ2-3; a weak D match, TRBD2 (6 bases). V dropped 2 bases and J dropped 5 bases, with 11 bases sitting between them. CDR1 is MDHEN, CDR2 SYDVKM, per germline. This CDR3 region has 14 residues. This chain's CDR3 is CASSLPPRGDTQYF. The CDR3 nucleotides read TGTGCCAGCAGTTTACCCCCGCGGGGAGATACGCAGTATTTT.

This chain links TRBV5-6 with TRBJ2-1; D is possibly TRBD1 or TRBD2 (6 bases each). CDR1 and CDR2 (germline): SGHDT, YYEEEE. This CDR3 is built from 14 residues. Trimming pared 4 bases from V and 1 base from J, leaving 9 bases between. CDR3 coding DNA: TGTGCCAGCAGCCTAGGGGGGTCCTACAATGAGCAGTTCTTC. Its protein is CASSLGGSYNEQFF.

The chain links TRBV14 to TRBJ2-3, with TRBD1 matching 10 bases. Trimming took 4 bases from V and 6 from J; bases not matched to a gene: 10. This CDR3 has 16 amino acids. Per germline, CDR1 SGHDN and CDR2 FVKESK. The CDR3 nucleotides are TGTGCCAGCAGCCCCTGGCCGACAGGGGGCTTGGATACGCAGTATTTT. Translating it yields CASSPWPTGGLDTQYF.

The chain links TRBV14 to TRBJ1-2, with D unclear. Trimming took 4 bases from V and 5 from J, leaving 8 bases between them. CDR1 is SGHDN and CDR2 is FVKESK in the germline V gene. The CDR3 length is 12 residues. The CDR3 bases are TGTGCCAGCAGCCTAACAGAGTATGGCTACACCTTC. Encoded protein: CASSLTEYGYTF.

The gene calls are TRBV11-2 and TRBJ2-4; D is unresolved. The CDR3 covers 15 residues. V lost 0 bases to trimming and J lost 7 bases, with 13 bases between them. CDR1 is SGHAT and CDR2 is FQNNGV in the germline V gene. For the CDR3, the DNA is TGTGCCAGCAGCTTAGACGCTAGGGTGGGGAACATTCAGTACTTC. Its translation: CASSLDARVGNIQYF.

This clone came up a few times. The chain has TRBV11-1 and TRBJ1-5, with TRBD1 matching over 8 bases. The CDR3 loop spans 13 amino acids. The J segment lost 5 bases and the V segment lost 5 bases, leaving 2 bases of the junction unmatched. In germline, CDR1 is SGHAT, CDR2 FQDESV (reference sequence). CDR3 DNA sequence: TGTGCCAGCAGCATGGGACAGGATCAGCCCCAGCATTTT. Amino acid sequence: CASSMGQDQPQHF. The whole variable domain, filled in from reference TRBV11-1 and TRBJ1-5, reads EAEVAQSPRYKITEKSQAVAFWCDPISGHATLYWYRQILGQGPELLVQFQDESVVDDSQLPKDRFSAERLKGVDSTLKIQPAELGDSAMYLCASSMGQDQPQHFGDGTRLSIL.

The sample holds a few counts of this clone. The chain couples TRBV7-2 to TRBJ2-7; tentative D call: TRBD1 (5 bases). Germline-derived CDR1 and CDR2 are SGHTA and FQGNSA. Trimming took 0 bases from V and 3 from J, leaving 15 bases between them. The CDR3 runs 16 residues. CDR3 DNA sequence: TGTGCCAGCAGCTTAGCCTCAGACAGAGATAACTACGAGCAGTACTTC. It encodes CASSLASDRDNYEQYF.

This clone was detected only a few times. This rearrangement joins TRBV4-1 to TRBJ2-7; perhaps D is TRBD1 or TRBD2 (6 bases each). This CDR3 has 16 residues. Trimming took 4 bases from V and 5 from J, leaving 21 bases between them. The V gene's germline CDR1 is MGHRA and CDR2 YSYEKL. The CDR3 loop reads CASSLRGPGNVDEQYF. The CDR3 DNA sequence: TGCGCCAGCAGCCTCCGGGGGCCAGGGAACGTGGACGAGCAGTACTTC.

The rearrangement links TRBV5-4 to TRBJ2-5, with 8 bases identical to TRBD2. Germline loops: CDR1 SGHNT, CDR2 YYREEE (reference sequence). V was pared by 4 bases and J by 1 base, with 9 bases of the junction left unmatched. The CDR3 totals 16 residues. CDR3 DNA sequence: TGTGCCAGCAGCCCGACTAGCGAGGTGGCCCAAGAGACCCAGTACTTC. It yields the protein CASSPTSEVAQETQYF.

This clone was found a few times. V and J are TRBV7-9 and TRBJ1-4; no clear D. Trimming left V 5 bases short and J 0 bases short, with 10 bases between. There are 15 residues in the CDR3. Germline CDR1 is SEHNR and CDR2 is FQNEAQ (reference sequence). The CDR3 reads CASSLGRATNEKLFF. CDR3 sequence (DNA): TGTGCCAGCAGCCTAGGACGGGCAACTAATGAAAAACTGTTTTTT.

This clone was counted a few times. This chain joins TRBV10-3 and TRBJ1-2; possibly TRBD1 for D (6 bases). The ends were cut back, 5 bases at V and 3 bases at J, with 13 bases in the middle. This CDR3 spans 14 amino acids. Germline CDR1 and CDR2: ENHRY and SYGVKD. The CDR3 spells CAISSGGSHYGYTF. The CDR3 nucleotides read TGTGCCATCAGTTCGGGGGGCAGCCACTATGGCTACACCTTC.

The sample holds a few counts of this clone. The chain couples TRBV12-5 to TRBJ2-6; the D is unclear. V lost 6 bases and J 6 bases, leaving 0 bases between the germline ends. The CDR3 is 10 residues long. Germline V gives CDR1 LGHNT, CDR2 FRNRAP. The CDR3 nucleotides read TGTGCTAGTGGGGCCAACGTCCTGACTTTC. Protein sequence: CASGANVLTF.